A single sample is the source of the 4 T cell receptor beta chains below, sequenced in a study of blood T cell repertoires in COVID-19 (dated by TCRdb to 2019 to 2021). Libraries were built with the immunoSEQ multiplex PCR assay. The clones in this table, taken by TCRdb from immuneACCESS, are in-frame only. Not every clone is retained; where verified, under half of the shortfall comes from an unresolved V gene, and the cause of the rest is unknown. Across this sample there are some 60,000 clones, with 85% seen only once. 15% to 20% of the sample belongs to the ten largest clones. Sequencing was done on a sample of peripheral blood. The receptors were sampled from a human donor in a cohort sampled during active COVID-19.

This rearrangement joins TRBV5-1 to TRBJ2-1, with 7 nucleotides matching TRBD2. J lost 7 bases, V lost 5 bases, and 12 bases had no gene match. Germline V gene lookup returns CDR1 SGHRS and CDR2 YFSETQ. This CDR3 spans 15 amino acids. This CDR3 is CASSSLGLGGNEQFF. The CDR3 bases are TGCGCCAGCAGTTCACTGGGACTCGGGGGGAATGAGCAGTTCTTC.

This clone has more than one count but fewer than ten. V gene TRBV9 combines with J gene TRBJ1-2; unclear D gene. V lost 0 bases and J lost 4, with 7 bases in between. The CDR3 has 13 amino acids. Germline V gene sequence: CDR1 SGDLS, CDR2 YYNGEE. The CDR3 loop is CASSVAHSYGYTF. CDR3 DNA sequence: TGTGCCAGCAGCGTAGCTCACAGCTATGGCTACACCTTC. Combining the CDR3 with reference TRBV9 and TRBJ1-2 gives the whole variable domain DSGVTQTPKHLITATGQRVTLRCSPRSGDLSVYWYQQSLDQGLQFLIQYYNGEERAKGNILERFSAQQFPDLHSELNLSSLELGDSALYFCASSVAHSYGYTFGSGTRLTVV.

The gene calls are TRBV4-1 and TRBJ1-5, with TRBD1 matching 9 bases. In germline, CDR1 is MGHRA, CDR2 YSYEKL. Losses at the gene ends were 3 bases for V and 4 bases for J; bases not matched to a gene: 1. This CDR3 region has 14 residues. The CDR3 DNA follows: TGCGCCAGCAGCCAGGACAGGGGTAATCAGCCCCAGCATTTT. The encoded protein is CASSQDRGNQPQHF.

V gene TRBV10-3 combines with J gene TRBJ2-3, with 11 bases matching TRBD1. The J segment lost 3 bases and the V segment lost 5 bases, leaving 10 bases of the junction unmatched. The CDR3 covers 17 residues. CDR1 and CDR2 (germline): ENHRY, SYGVKD. The CDR3 reads CAISWSNGQGATDTQYF. The CDR3 nucleotides are TGTGCCATCAGTTGGAGTAACGGACAGGGGGCAACAGATACGCAGTATTTT.